The clone carrying this T cell receptor beta chain appeared a single time. The CDR3 loop spans 15 amino acids. V gave up 2 bases and J gave up 4 bases, with 12 bases separating them. Germline CDR1 reads SGHKS; CDR2 reads YYEKEE (reference sequence). These data are taken from a study of control samples from healthy donors and cancer patients. Sequenced by immunoSEQ multiplex PCR; TCRdb stores in-frame clones only, minus some. The sample includes about 130,000 clones, 80% to 95% of them seen just once. This rearrangement joins TRBV5-5 to TRBJ2-2, with D uncertain. This clonotype originated in a man between 35 and 55 years old in good health. The sequenced material came from blood. CDR3 in amino acids: CASSFLLTSTGELFF. In DNA form, the CDR3 reads TGTGCCAGCAGCTTCCTTTTGACTTCCACCGGGGAGCTGTTTTTT. The whole variable domain, remainder taken from reference TRBV5-5 and TRBJ2-2, is DAGVTQSPTHLIKTRGQQVTLRCSPISGHKSVSWYQQVLGQGPQFIFQYYEKEERGRGNFPDRFSARQFPNYSSELNVNALLLGDSALYLCASSFLLTSTGELFFGEGSRLTVL.